This T cell receptor (beta chain) originates from a study of blood T cell repertoires in COVID-19. Using immunoSEQ multiplex PCR, the repertoire was profiled, and TCRdb retains in-frame clones only, with some absent. The table has some 120,000 clones, roughly 84% seen once. The CDR3 has 13 residues. Between the trimmed V and J ends, which lost 3 bases and 6 bases, there was a span of 11 bases. This chain uses TRBV12-3 or TRBV12-4 with TRBJ1-2; D unresolved. The specimen was peripheral blood. This TCR was recovered from a woman aged 25 to 45 who had recovered from COVID-19. The DNA for the CDR3 is TGTGCCAGCAGTTTGATCCCCAGCGATGGCTACACCTTC. It specifies CASSLIPSDGYTF.